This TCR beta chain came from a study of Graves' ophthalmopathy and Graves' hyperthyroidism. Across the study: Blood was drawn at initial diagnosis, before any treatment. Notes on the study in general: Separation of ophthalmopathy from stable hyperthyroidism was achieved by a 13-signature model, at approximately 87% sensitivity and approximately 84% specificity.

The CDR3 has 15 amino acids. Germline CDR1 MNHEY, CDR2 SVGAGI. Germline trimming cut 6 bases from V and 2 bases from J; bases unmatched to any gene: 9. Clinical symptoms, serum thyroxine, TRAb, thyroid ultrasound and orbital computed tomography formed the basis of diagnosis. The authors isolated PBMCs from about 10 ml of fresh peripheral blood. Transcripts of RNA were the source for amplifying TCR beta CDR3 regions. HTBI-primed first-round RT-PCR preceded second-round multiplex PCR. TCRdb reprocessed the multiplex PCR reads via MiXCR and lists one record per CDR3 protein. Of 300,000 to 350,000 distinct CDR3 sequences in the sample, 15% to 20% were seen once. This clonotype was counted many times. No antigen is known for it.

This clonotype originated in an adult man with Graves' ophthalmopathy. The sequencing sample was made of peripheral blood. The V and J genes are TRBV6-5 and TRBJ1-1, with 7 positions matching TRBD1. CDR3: CASRRFGTVNTEAFF. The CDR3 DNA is TGTGCCAGCAGGAGGTTCGGGACAGTTAACACTGAAGCTTTCTTT.